This TCR beta chain stems from a study of cytomegalovirus exposure and HLA in healthy donors (dated by TCRdb to between 2016 and 2019). For the wider study: In an earlier analysis of fewer than 750 of the donors, around 300 Gb of sequence data and 90 million to 130 million unique TCR beta sequences from roughly 180 million T cells were reported. Among a few hundred genotyped donors of the cohort, an average of 235,054 unique TCR beta nucleotide sequences were sequenced per donor, roughly a sixth of them non-productive. Rather than drawing on any new phenotypic data, the later analysis identified candidate immune exposures from TCR beta sequences and the way those sequences occurred across donors. Along with the roughly 700-subject first cohort, a separate validation cohort of over 90 different subjects was used. Roughly 290 gigabases of sequencing data and around 80 million unique TCR sequences made up an early release that covered approximately 620 HLA-typed donors. Typing coverage differed by locus: A, B, C, DRB1 and DQB1 were typed in about 620-630 donors, DQA1 in 522, DPA1 in 600 to 610, and DPB1 in around 440. To predict cytomegalovirus infection status, the study brought together high-throughput TCR immunosequencing, statistical association of individual TCRs with disease status, and machine learning. Roughly 5 DR-DQ haplotypes were handled as single units for association and clustering, since linkage in the cohort was strong. Every discovery cohort repertoire had been produced on one sequencing platform. The T cell repertoires of 700 or so subjects were profiled by immunosequencing and related to cytomegalovirus serostatus. Class I and class II HLA loci were covered by the typing at four-digit resolution. Donor age, sex, ethnicity and CMV serostatus were compiled together with the repertoire data. The aim of the study was to test whether cataloging public T cell receptors could identify signatures of past pathogen exposure. The genetic ancestry cluster associated with self-reported Caucasian donors included 70% to 85% of the roughly 410 genotyped donors. An earlier analysis of roughly 600 of the donors used high-throughput TCR beta sequencing to judge whether each TCR beta V gene segment behaved as functional or pseudogenic. In a later genetic analysis, genome-wide SNP genotypes for about three fifths of the roughly 670 donors were used, and that subset was treated as a discovery cohort. In a later analysis, previously published TCR beta repertoires from 600 to 850 donors were re-analyzed and high-resolution HLA genotyping was added so that TCR occurrence patterns could be studied.

The library was built by means of the immunoSEQ multiplex PCR assay. For the multiplex PCR, a mixture combining 60 forward primers for TCR Vbeta segments and 13 reverse primers for TCR Jbeta segments was used. The CDR3 region of rearranged TCR beta genes was amplified from genomic DNA by a multiplex PCR assay. The amplified TCR beta libraries were sequenced on the Illumina HiSeq System as 87-base-pair reads. Processing in the source paper ran as follows. In a later analysis, 77 million or so unique TCR beta chains were counted across the approximately 670 repertoires, and roughly 9.9 million of these chains were shared by at least two donors. To remove PCR and sequencing errors, raw reads were error-corrected and collapsed into unique sequences using a nearest-neighbor algorithm that merged closely related sequences. Alignment of CDR3 sequences to IMGT reference sequences was used to assign V, D and J gene segments. Each retained sequence needed at least a six-nucleotide match to both a V gene segment and a J gene segment. A rearrangement was called productive if the CDR3 had no stop codons and remained in frame with V and J, and every other rearrangement was called non-productive. CDR3 was defined according to IMGT convention as the region running from the second conserved V-encoded cysteine to the conserved J-encoded phenylalanine. Sequences without an unambiguous match to a single V gene segment were excluded from the earlier analysis of approximately 560 of the donors. In an earlier analysis of about 590 of the donors, a V segment was called functional when productive rearrangements were above 56.7%, and segregating when the standard deviation between donors exceeded 5%. A statistical classification framework was built to diagnose cytomegalovirus status from the catalog of TCR beta chain sequences. In a later analysis, V and J genes were assigned by comparing TCR nucleotide sequences against IMGT/GENE-DB human TR gene sequences. A later analysis assigned CDR3 sequences and most-parsimonious VDJ recombination scenarios with the TCRdist pipeline. In a later analysis, every TCR beta chain was defined by the combination of its CDR3 amino acid sequence and its V-gene family, and reads without a unique V-gene family were dropped. In a later analysis, approximately 640 highly shared, low-generation-probability nucleotide sequences were removed to address suspected cross-contamination and a sequencing artifact. In a later analysis, a clonal expansion index for each public chain was calculated from normalized within-repertoire ranks of inferred template counts. Generation probabilities in a later analysis came from a VDJ recombination model fitted to out-of-frame rearrangements, and those results were checked against IGoR. In a later analysis, TCR-TCR, TCR-HLA and TCR-CMV co-occurrence was scored with hypergeometric tests, and a repertoire-size bias correction was applied to TCR pairs. To estimate false discovery rates, a later analysis permuted the HLA or CMV assignments 20 times. In a later analysis, co-occurring TCRs were grouped with DBSCAN, and TCRdist sequence similarity was added when clustering was performed within HLA-allele-positive subsets. Repertoires with fewer than 30,000 or more than 120,000 public chains, plus five repertoires with anomalous nucleotide sharing, were excluded from co-occurrence clustering. The immuneACCESS repertoire file appears here via TCRdb, limited to in-frame rearrangements. These files lack a portion of the clones; in checked studies, under half of the deficit traces to unresolved V genes, and the cause of the others is not known. D and trimming were read from the DNA, whereas the V and J calls and clone size are those reported in that table. Across this sample there are about 120,000 clones, with approximately 84% seen only once. The top ten hold approximately 4% of the sample.

The cohort consisted of fewer than 700 healthy bone marrow donors. At the time of sampling, every cohort member was nominally healthy, though immune exposures that went unrecorded were likely present. The donor tested CMV seropositive and was one of the 289 seropositive cohort members. Each donor provided a peripheral blood sample, and peripheral blood mononuclear cells were used for TCR beta sequencing. The Qiagen DNeasy Blood Extraction Kit was used to extract genomic DNA from the blood cell samples. The cysteine opens and the phenylalanine closes a CDR3 of 15 amino acids. Only the CDR3 portion is preserved as DNA: 45 bases, with reading frame beginning at the first base. Based on the germline V gene (reference sequence), the CDR1 and CDR2 sequences are GTSNPN and SVGIG. A note on this clone: The specificity of this receptor is unknown. The junction does not match germline at one end; this may be a read error.

Study-level results and caveats: Only TCR beta chains were sequenced in this cohort, and the absence of alpha or paired-chain data limited detectable features. A cluster of highly shared sequence variants was judged likely to represent a technical artifact of the sequencing pipeline. The only immune exposure information available for the cohort was CMV serostatus. While some public TCRs were present in many individuals, most TCR sequences turned up only very rarely across donors. A later analysis found that TCR association rates varied across HLA loci, with DRB1 alleles showing the most associated TCRs and HLA-C alleles the fewest. Because HLA typing was missing for some donors at each locus, association tests included only the typed subset. Linkage disequilibrium might explain the correlated functional status among segregating V segments, but an unknown experimental factor could not be ruled out. Because counts were too low, some 16 rarely observed V segments, including chromosome 9 orphons, were excluded from the earlier analysis of 587 of the donors. In a later analysis, HLA-associated TCR beta chains were found to be more clonally expanded and to have lower generation probabilities than equally common non-associated chains. A later analysis associated about 18,000 TCR beta sequences with specific HLA alleles at a false discovery rate of 0.05. In a later genetic analysis, fewer N-insertions in productive TCRs were reported among donors in an Asian-associated ancestry cluster than the roughly 700-donor mean. A further reported finding was that TCR beta sequences accurately predicted the HLA-A and HLA-B alleles for most subjects in the first cohort. Some IMGT-functional V segments, including TRBV6-2 and TRBV6-3, could not be told apart with the 87-base-pair reads, so those segments were excluded. The classifier was reported to diagnose cytomegalovirus status with high specificity and sensitivity in both the original cohort and the validation cohort. The presence/absence analyses assumed that sequencing depth was roughly uniform across donors, and that assumption may not be true. When HLA alleles, especially DR and DQ, strongly co-occurred, TCR associations were difficult to assign to individual alleles. Three of the identified cytomegalovirus-associated TCR beta chains were confirmed in vitro to be specific for cytomegalovirus antigens. A total of 150 to 200 TCR beta chains were listed by the study as associated with cytomegalovirus. A later analysis reported that several top co-occurrence clusters appeared linked to parvovirus B19, influenza, CMV and Epstein-Barr virus. The authors suggested that the approach could potentially be extended to other disease states and immunological phenotypes. A later analysis found that most CMV-associated TCR beta chains appeared HLA-restricted, with HLA associations seemingly driven largely by CMV exposure. An earlier analysis of approximately 540 of the donors showed that most TCR beta V segments appeared in productive rearrangements either about 87% or about 30% of the time, which broadly matched IMGT annotations. V-gene and J-gene trimming of TCR beta chains was associated with a missense DCLRE1C variant in a later genetic analysis, and the association was replicated in an independent cohort.

The TCR comes from a man aged 18 to 30 in good health and CMV-seropositive. The rearrangement joined TRBV30 to TRBJ1-2; TRBD1 agrees with 7 junctional bases. The sequenced sample consisted of PBMCs. The CDR3 is CVWRPIRQGRYGYTF. The DNA is as follows: TGTGTCTGGAGACCGATAAGACAGGGCCGCTATGGCTACACCTTC.